This TCR beta chain came from a study of blood T cell repertoires in COVID-19 (dated by TCRdb to the early 2020s). About the study as a whole: Collaborator samples came from the United States, Italy and Spain and covered acute and convalescent phases of COVID-19. The material from the prospective study consisted of cDNA or gDNA derived from T cells, B-cell-depleted T cells, or PBMCs. The dataset comprised deeply sampled blood TCRbeta repertoires from subjects exposed to, actively infected with, or recovered from COVID-19. The repertoires were released in a freely available public database intended as a resource for research on the immune response to SARS-CoV-2. Samples came from the ongoing ImmuneRACE study (first 160 participants) plus 1,254 subjects from 6 global collaborators. Nearly every sample came with metadata listing a de-identified subject ID, COVID-19 status, age in years and sex. Where available, HLA class I and class II types were obtained from metadata supplied by the sample provider rather than from assay-based typing.

TCRbeta CDR3 regions were amplified from genomic DNA using the immunoSEQ Assay, a bias-controlled multiplex PCR. Per the source publication's procedure: Nucleated cell counts per sample were estimated from amplification of reference gene primers within the assay. To quantify the absolute abundance of each unique TCRbeta CDR3 rearrangement, sequence reads were collapsed and filtered. Productive Simpson clonality was computed per sample as the square root of Simpson's diversity index over productive rearrangements. Sourced from immuneACCESS, this table was stored by TCRdb with only in-frame sequences that have V and J called. A share of the clones is absent; for the studies checked, an unresolved V gene accounts for under half, and the remainder has no known explanation. V and J calls and clone size are given by that table; D and trimming were obtained from the DNA. This sample gives more than 40,000 clones in total; about 89% of them show up just once. Together, the top ten hold about a sixth of the sample.

The full study reports these points: The quantity of clinical and demographic metadata differed by source and by participant and was supplied without curation.

From the cysteine up to the phenylalanine, the CDR3 has a length of 17 residues. Of the read, only the CDR3 DNA is kept; its 51 bases are in frame from base 1. CDR1 SGHNT and CDR2 YENEEA were looked up in the germline V gene. Trimming accounts for 1 base at V and 0 bases at J, while the number of junction bases matched to no gene is 3. Concerning this clone itself: Its recognized antigen is unknown. Qualities for individual bases were not recorded, and no much larger clone is one base off.

Collaborating institutions collected whole blood in K2EDTA tubes following their own protocols. For TCRbeta analysis, collaborator samples were shipped as frozen whole blood, as isolated PBMCs, or as DNA extracted from either sample type. This TCR came from a man aged 55 to 70 with active or convalescent COVID-19. Specimen: peripheral blood. The chain links TRBV11-3 with TRBJ2-2, with 9 central nucleotides matching TRBD2. For the CDR3, the sequence is CASSLVSGGANTGELFF. The bases read TGTGCCAGCAGCTTAGTTAGCGGGGGAGCGAACACCGGGGAGCTGTTTTTT.